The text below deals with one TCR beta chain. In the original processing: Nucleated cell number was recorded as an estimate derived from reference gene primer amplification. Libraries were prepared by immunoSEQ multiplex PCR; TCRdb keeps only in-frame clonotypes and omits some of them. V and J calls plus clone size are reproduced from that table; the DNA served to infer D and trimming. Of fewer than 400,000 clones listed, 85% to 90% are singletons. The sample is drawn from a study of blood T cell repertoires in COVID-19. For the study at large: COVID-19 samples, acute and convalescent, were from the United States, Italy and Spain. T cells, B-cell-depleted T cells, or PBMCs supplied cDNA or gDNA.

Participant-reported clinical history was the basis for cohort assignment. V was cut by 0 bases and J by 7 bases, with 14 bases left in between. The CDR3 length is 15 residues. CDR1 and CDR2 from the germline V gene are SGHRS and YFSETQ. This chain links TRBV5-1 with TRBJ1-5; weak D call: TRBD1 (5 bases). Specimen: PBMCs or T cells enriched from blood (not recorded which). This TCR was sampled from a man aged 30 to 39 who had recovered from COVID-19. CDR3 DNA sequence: TGCGCCAGCAGCTTGGACGGCCAGGAGGGGCAGCCCCAGCATTTT. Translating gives CASSLDGQEGQPQHF.